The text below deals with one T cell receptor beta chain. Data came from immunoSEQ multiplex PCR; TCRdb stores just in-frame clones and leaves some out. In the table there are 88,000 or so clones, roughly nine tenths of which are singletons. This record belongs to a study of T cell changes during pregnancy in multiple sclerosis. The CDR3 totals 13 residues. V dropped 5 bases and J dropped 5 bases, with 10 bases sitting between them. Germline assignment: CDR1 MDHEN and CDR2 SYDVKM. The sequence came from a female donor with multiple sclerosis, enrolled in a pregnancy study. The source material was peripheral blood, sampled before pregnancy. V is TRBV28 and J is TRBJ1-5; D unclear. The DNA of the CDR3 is TGTGCCAGCAGTATCCGGTCCCATCAGCCCCAGCATTTT. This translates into CASSIRSHQPQHF.